One and the same sample provided the 12 T cell receptor beta chains below, sequenced in a study of blood T cell repertoires in COVID-19. Clones were sequenced by immunoSEQ multiplex PCR, and TCRdb holds only the in-frame ones, with some missing. The sample lists about 180,000 clones; roughly nine tenths were seen once. The sequenced material came from peripheral blood. The receptors come from a woman aged 25 to 39 with active or convalescent COVID-19.

The chain links TRBV27 to TRBJ2-7; D is perhaps TRBD2 (6 bases). CDR3 length: 13 residues. The germline V gene has CDR1 MNHEY and CDR2 SMNVEV (reference sequence). Trimming took off 3 bases at V and 4 bases at J, with 10 bases between the two ends. CDR3 bases: TGTGCCAGCAGTTTGACTAGTATTTACGAGCAGTACTTC. Residues: CASSLTSIYEQYF.

J is TRBJ2-2 and V is TRBV7-6; 10 bases match TRBD1. The V segment lost 4 bases and the J segment 3 bases; nucleotides outside the gene matches: 8. Germline V gives CDR1 SGHVS, CDR2 FNYEAQ. The CDR3 contains 17 residues. The CDR3 spells CASSSGTGAGDTGELFF. CDR3 bases: TGTGCCAGCAGCTCCGGGACAGGGGCCGGGGACACCGGGGAGCTGTTTTTT. Based on the CDR3 plus reference TRBV7-6 and TRBJ2-2, the full variable domain is GAGVSQSPRYKVTKRGQDVALRCDPISGHVSLYWYRQALGQGPEFLTYFNYEAQQDKSGLPNDRFSAERPEGSISTLTIQRTEQRDSAMYRCASSSGTGAGDTGELFFGEGSRLTVL.

The chain uses TRBV7-8 and TRBJ2-7; D possibly corresponds to TRBD1 (6 bases). V dropped 2 bases and J dropped 3 bases, with 8 bases sitting between them. Germline CDR1 and CDR2: SGHVS and FQNEAQ. The CDR3 has 13 amino acids. The CDR3 DNA sequence: TGTGCCAGCAGCTTAAACAGGGTCTACGAGCAGTACTTC. As protein: CASSLNRVYEQYF. The whole variable domain, filled in from reference TRBV7-8 and TRBJ2-7, reads GAGVSQSPRYKVAKRGQDVALRCDPISGHVSLFWYQQALGQGPEFLTYFQNEAQLDKSGLPSDRFFAERPEGSVSTLKIQRTQQEDSAVYLCASSLNRVYEQYFGPGTRLTVT.

V is TRBV6-5 and J is TRBJ1-1; TRBD1 agrees at 7 bases. The CDR3 is 15 residues long. J gave up 0 bases and V 0 bases, and 1 base lay outside the gene matches. Germline CDR1 reads MNHEY; CDR2 reads SVGAGI. CDR3 nucleotides: TGTGCCAGCAGTTACTCGACAGGGCTGAACACTGAAGCTTTCTTT. It is translated as CASSYSTGLNTEAFF.

This clone was found once. This sequence joins TRBV7-8 and TRBJ2-3, with TRBD1 matching 7 bases. The germline V gene encodes CDR1 SGHVS and CDR2 FQNEAQ. The CDR3 runs 14 residues. J lost 3 bases, V lost 5 bases, and 5 bases had no gene match. In DNA form, the CDR3 reads TGTGCCAGCAGCCGAGGGGGCATGACAGATACGCAGTATTTT. Its translation: CASSRGGMTDTQYF.

V usage is TRBV7-2 and J usage is TRBJ1-5; D is unresolved. Germline V gene lookup returns CDR1 SGHTA and CDR2 FQGNSA. V lost 3 bases and J lost 5, with 8 bases in between. The CDR3 consists of 13 residues. DNA of the CDR3: TGTGCCAGCAGCTTGTGGGGAGATCAGCCCCAGCATTTT. Protein sequence: CASSLWGDQPQHF.

The genes are TRBV7-9 and TRBJ1-5, with TRBD1 as a possible D gene (6 bases). From germline, CDR1 is SEHNR and CDR2 FQNEAQ (reference sequence). CDR3 length: 14 amino acids. V dropped 5 bases and J dropped 5 bases, with 13 bases sitting between them. The CDR3 nucleotides read TGTGCCAGCAGCCTCACAGGGTCCGATCAGCCCCAGCATTTT. Translated, it gives CASSLTGSDQPQHF.

This clone was picked up one time. The rearrangement uses TRBV11-2 and TRBJ2-4, with D tentatively TRBD1 (5 bases). The CDR3 covers 15 residues. V gave up 6 bases and J gave up 3 bases, with 15 bases separating them. Germline CDR1 and CDR2: SGHAT and FQNNGV. CDR3: CASRIWGTDKNIQYF. In DNA form, the CDR3 reads TGTGCCAGCAGGATCTGGGGCACCGACAAAAACATTCAGTACTTC.

The rearrangement joins TRBV15 to TRBJ2-3; D may be TRBD2 (5 bases). V lost 3 bases and J lost 0, with 7 bases in between. The CDR3 is 14 amino acids. CDR1 and CDR2 (germline): LNHNV, YYDKDF (reference sequence). CDR3 sequence: CATSSRGSTDTQYF. The DNA for the CDR3 is TGTGCCACCAGCAGCCGAGGGAGCACAGATACGCAGTATTTT.

This chain uses TRBV6-5 with TRBJ1-1, with 8 bases that match TRBD1. Trimming removed 0 bases from V and 4 bases from J; junction bases left unmatched: 7. CDR3 length: 16 residues. Germline lookup yields CDR1 MNHEY and CDR2 SVGAGI. The CDR3 DNA reads TGTGCCAGCAGTTACTCCGGACAGGGAAGAAGCACTGAAGCTTTCTTT. This encodes CASSYSGQGRSTEAFF.

This sequence joins TRBV28 and TRBJ2-7; the match to TRBD1 covers 7 bases. Germline V gives CDR1 MDHEN, CDR2 SYDVKM. The CDR3 sequence is 12 residues long. V shed 9 bases and J 2 bases; nucleotides not matched to a gene: 4. CDR3 nucleotides: TGTGCCAGTGGGACAGAACCCTACGAGCAGTACTTC. Translated, it gives CASGTEPYEQYF.

This chain's CDR3 is CASSTTSGNTGELFF. CDR3 DNA sequence: TGCGCCAGCAGCACCACTAGCGGGAACACCGGGGAGCTGTTTTTT. This chain links TRBV5-1 with TRBJ2-2; 8 positions agree with TRBD2. The germline V gene encodes CDR1 SGHRS and CDR2 YFSETQ. The V gene end was trimmed by 4 bases and the J gene end by 1 base; junction bases not matched to a gene: 3. CDR3 length: 15 amino acids.